The 20 T cell receptor beta chains in this list originate from one sample, sequenced in a study of T cells after yellow fever vaccination. Via MiXCR, TCRdb re-called the 5' RACE reads, giving one row per CDR3 protein. The top ten clones hold just under 3% of a sample with approximately 160,000 distinct CDR3 sequences, roughly 6.4% of them seen once. The sequences come from CD4+ T cells sorted from PBMCs, collected on the day of the first yellow fever vaccination. The receptors derive from a man aged 18-30 years who received the YFV17D yellow fever vaccine.

This clonotype has a count of ten or more. CDR3 bases: TGTGCCAGCAGTTTATATGTTGCGGGGGGGCCTTGCGAGCAGTACGTC. This translates into CASSLYVAGGPCEQYV. The chain uses TRBV27 and TRBJ2-7; TRBD2 matches at 9 bases. The CDR3 contains 16 residues. Per the germline V gene, CDR1 is MNHEY and CDR2 is SMNVEV (reference sequence). The V segment lost 1 base and the J segment 6 bases; nucleotides outside the gene matches: 10.

This clonotype was seen a handful of times. V and J are TRBV5-1 and TRBJ2-7; D tentatively fits TRBD1 or TRBD2 (7 bases each). V shed 4 bases and J shed 6 bases, with 17 bases lying between them. This CDR3 contains 14 residues. Germline V gene lookup returns CDR1 SGHRS and CDR2 YFSETQ. CDR3 nucleotide sequence: TGCGCCAGCAGCGCCCATACAGGGGAGGGCGAGCAGTACTTC. Translating it yields CASSAHTGEGEQYF.

This clonotype has a handful of counts. The J gene is TRBJ1-2, the V gene TRBV5-1, with a tentative D call TRBD1 (5 bases). There are 16 residues in the CDR3. Trimming stripped 1 base from V and 0 bases from J, with 13 bases between. Germline values: CDR1 SGHRS, CDR2 YFSETQ. The CDR3 reads CASSLRQRRPNYGYTF. The CDR3 bases are TGCGCCAGCAGCTTGAGACAGCGCCGGCCTAACTATGGCTACACCTTC.

This clonotype was observed many times. The chain links TRBV4-2 to TRBJ2-1; D is unresolved. Trimming left V 3 bases short and J 5 bases short, with 2 bases between. The germline V gene encodes CDR1 LGHNA and CDR2 YNFKEQ. The CDR3 is 11 residues long. In nucleotides, the CDR3 is TGTGCCAGCAGCCAGCACAATGAGCAGTTCTTC. It yields the protein CASSQHNEQFF.

Ten or more counts support this clonotype. CDR3 amino acids: CATGSGGAYNEQFF. DNA for the CDR3: TGTGCCACCGGTAGCGGGGGGGCCTACAATGAGCAGTTCTTC. J is TRBJ2-1 and V is TRBV24-1, with TRBD2 matching over 11 bases. Germline CDR1 reads KGHDR; CDR2 reads SFDVKD. The CDR3 has 14 residues. Germline trimming cut 9 bases from V and 2 bases from J; bases unmatched to any gene: 2.

This clonotype came up many times. Here the CDR3 DNA reads TGCGCCAGCAGCTTGGAGGCGACAGATACGCAGTATTTT. This gives the protein CASSLEATDTQYF. The chain is built from TRBV5-1 and TRBJ2-3; D not resolved. The CDR3 is 13 amino acids. The germline CDR1 and CDR2 sequences are SGHRS and YFSETQ. The V end lost 0 bases, the J end lost 3 bases, and 5 bases lay between the germline ends.

V usage is TRBV2 and J usage is TRBJ2-7; D not certain. V shed 6 bases and J shed 2 bases, with 14 bases lying between them. This CDR3 is 14 amino acids long. In germline, CDR1 is SNHLY, CDR2 FYNNEI. The CDR3 nucleotides are TGTGCCAGCAGCGAACGCCGTGGACCCTACGAGCAGTACTTC. It yields the protein CASSERRGPYEQYF. The full variable domain, its missing parts supplied by reference TRBV2 and TRBJ2-7, is EPEVTQTPSHQVTQMGQEVILRCVPISNHLYFYWYRQILGQKVEFLVSFYNNEISEKSEIFDDQFSVERPDGSNFTLKIRSTKLEDSAMYFCASSERRGPYEQYFGPGTRLTVT.

The CDR3 nucleotides are TGTGCCAGCAGTTTCGGTTCTTACGAGCAGTACTTC. As protein: CASSFGSYEQYF. V is TRBV12-3 or TRBV12-4 and J is TRBJ2-7; D remains ambiguous. V lost 3 bases to trimming and J lost 4 bases, with 7 bases between them. The CDR3 is 12 amino acids.

In this sample, this clonotype turned up a few times. The chain links TRBV20-1 to TRBJ1-2, with D possibly being TRBD1 (5 bases). Trimming removed 5 bases from V and 8 bases from J, with 12 bases in between. Germline V lookup: CDR1 DFQATT, CDR2 SNEGSKA (reference sequence). The CDR3 contains 11 residues. The CDR3 nucleotides read TGCAGTGCTCCCAGGGAGCGCGGCTACACCTTC. The encoded protein is CSAPRERGYTF.

Here the CDR3 reads CASSWSGTAPADTQYF. Written as DNA, the CDR3 is TGTGCCAGCTCCTGGTCCGGGACCGCCCCGGCAGATACGCAGTATTTT. V is TRBV18 and J is TRBJ2-3; D assignment may be TRBD1 or TRBD2 (5 bases each). Trimming pared 6 bases from V and 4 bases from J, leaving 20 bases between. This CDR3 region has 16 residues. Germline V lookup: CDR1 KGHSH, CDR2 LQKENI. The variable domain in full, with the rest retrieved from reference TRBV18 and TRBJ2-3, is NAGVMQNPRHLVRRRGQEARLRCSPMKGHSHVYWYRQLPEEGLKFMVYLQKENIIDESGMPKERFSAEFPKEGPSILRIQQVVRGDSAAYFCASSWSGTAPADTQYFGPGTRLTVL.

The chain combines TRBV20-1 with TRBJ1-2; D call uncertain. Between the trimmed V and J ends, which lost 1 base and 13 bases, there was a span of 13 bases. Germline CDR1 reads DFQATT; CDR2 reads SNEGSKA (reference sequence). The CDR3 loop spans 11 amino acids. This CDR3 is CSARATDIFTF. The CDR3 DNA sequence: TGCAGTGCTAGAGCAACAGATATTTTCACCTTC.

This clonotype was counted many times. The chain combines TRBV24-1 with TRBJ2-1; D call uncertain. Germline CDR1 and CDR2: KGHDR and SFDVKD. Trimming pared 2 bases from V and 5 bases from J, leaving 3 bases between. The CDR3 consists of 12 residues. The CDR3 DNA sequence: TGTGCCACCAGTGATTCGAACAATGAGCAGTTCTTC. Protein product: CATSDSNNEQFF.

This clonotype came up a few times. The genes are TRBV7-8 and TRBJ2-7, with D perhaps TRBD1 (5 bases). Germline CDR1 reads SGHVS; CDR2 reads FQNEAQ. The CDR3 has 15 residues. V lost 5 bases to trimming and J lost 1 base, with 15 bases between them. CDR3 nucleotide sequence: TGTGCCAGCAGCCGGCAGGGTGTAGCATCCTACGAGCAGTACGTC. Protein: CASSRQGVASYEQYV.

This clonotype was seen repeatedly, ten times or more. V usage is TRBV4-3 and J usage is TRBJ1-4; 7 bases line up with TRBD1. The ends lost 3 bases at V and 6 bases at J; junction bases unmatched: 7. The CDR3 has 15 amino acids. Germline V CDR1 and CDR2: LGHNA, YSLEER. CDR3 in amino acids: CASSHLTGTDEKLFF. CDR3 sequence (DNA): TGCGCCAGCAGCCACTTAACCGGGACAGATGAAAAACTGTTTTTT.

Ten or more counts support this clonotype. This sequence joins TRBV7-2 and TRBJ2-2; D is undetermined. Germline lookup yields CDR1 SGHTA and CDR2 FQGNSA. The CDR3 loop spans 12 amino acids. V lost 10 bases, J lost 7 bases, and 13 bases lay in between. The CDR3 protein is CAIALGFGELFF. For the CDR3, the DNA is TGTGCCATCGCACTGGGGTTCGGGGAGCTGTTTTTT.

This clonotype was seen repeatedly, ten times or more. This chain joins TRBV11-2 and TRBJ2-5; D uncertain. Germline CDR1 and CDR2: SGHAT and FQNNGV. V was trimmed by 1 base and J by 5 bases, leaving 11 bases between them. This CDR3 region has 14 residues. CDR3 nucleotide sequence: TGTGCCAGCAGCTTAGGTGCCCGGGTTGAGACCCAGTACTTC. Amino acid sequence: CASSLGARVETQYF.

This clonotype came up a few times. In DNA, the CDR3 is TGTGCCAGCACCGGAGAAAGGGGAGGCAATCAGCCCCAGCATTTT. Translated, it gives CASTGERGGNQPQHF. V usage is TRBV25-1 and J usage is TRBJ1-5, with TRBD1 as a possible D gene (5 bases). The CDR3 consists of 15 residues. V lost 7 bases, J lost 2 bases, and 15 bases lay in between. Per germline, CDR1 MGHDK and CDR2 SYGVNS.

A few counts support this clonotype. The chain recombines TRBV5-1 with TRBJ1-6; the match to TRBD1 covers 7 bases. The germline CDR1 and CDR2 sequences are SGHRS and YFSETQ. This CDR3 contains 15 residues. V lost 4 bases and J lost 9; bases outside the gene matches: 10. The CDR3 loop reads CASSERQGAGSPLHF. Written as DNA, the CDR3 is TGCGCCAGCAGCGAGCGACAGGGAGCTGGTTCACCCCTCCACTTT.

This chain joins TRBV5-1 and TRBJ2-7; perhaps D is TRBD1 or TRBD2 (5 bases each). The CDR3 is made up of 13 amino acids. V lost 0 bases to trimming and J lost 6 bases, with 10 bases between them. Per the germline V gene, CDR1 is SGHRS and CDR2 is YFSETQ. The CDR3 DNA sequence: TGCGCCAGCAGCTTGGCGACGGGGCTCGAGCAGTACTTC. As protein: CASSLATGLEQYF.

This clonotype has a count of ten or more. The chain recombines TRBV7-3 with TRBJ1-1, with 7 bases that match TRBD1. Germline loops: CDR1 SGHTA, CDR2 FQGTGA. After removal of 5 bases from V and 4 bases from J, the junction contained 4 bases not matched to a gene. CDR3 size: 13 residues. CDR3 in amino acids: CASSRQGGTEAFF. The CDR3 nucleotides are TGTGCCAGCAGCCGACAGGGTGGCACTGAAGCTTTCTTT.